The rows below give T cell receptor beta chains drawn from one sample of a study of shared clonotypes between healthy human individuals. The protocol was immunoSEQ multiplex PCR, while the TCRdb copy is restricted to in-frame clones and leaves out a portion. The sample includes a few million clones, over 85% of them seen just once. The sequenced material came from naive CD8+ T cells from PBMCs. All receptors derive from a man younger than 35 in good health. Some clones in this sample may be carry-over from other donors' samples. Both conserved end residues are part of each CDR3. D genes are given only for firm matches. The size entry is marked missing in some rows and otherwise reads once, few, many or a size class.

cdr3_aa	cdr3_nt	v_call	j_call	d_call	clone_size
CASSSWGSGELFF	TGTGCCAGCAGTTCCTGGGGGAGCGGGGAGCTGTTTTTT	TRBV27	TRBJ2-2	NA	NA
CATSDRRDGNQPQHF	TGTGCCACCAGCGATAGAAGAGACGGCAATCAGCCCCAGCATTTT	TRBV15	TRBJ1-5	NA	NA
CAWSVQVPGELFF	TGTGCCTGGAGTGTACAGGTGCCCGGGGAGCTGTTTTTT	TRBV30	TRBJ2-2	NA	NA
CASSEGEGSNDEKLFF	TGTGCCAGCAGTGAAGGGGAGGGGTCTAACGATGAAAAACTGTTTTTT	TRBV6-1	TRBJ1-4	NA	NA
CASSVDWDSPYEQYF	TGTGCCAGCAGCGTAGATTGGGACAGCCCCTACGAGCAGTACTTC	TRBV9	TRBJ2-7	TRBD1	NA
CSVEDPGTGLSYEQYF	TGCAGCGTTGAAGACCCCGGGACAGGCCTATCCTACGAGCAGTACTTC	TRBV29-1	TRBJ2-7	TRBD1	NA
CASSVGGGAHNEQFF	TGTGCCAGCAGCGTAGGAGGGGGCGCCCACAATGAGCAGTTCTTC	TRBV9	TRBJ2-1	TRBD1	NA
CASSLSSTGEQYF	TGTGCCAGCAGTTTATCATCCACGGGCGAGCAGTACTTC	TRBV27	TRBJ2-7	NA	NA
CASSYGLAANTGELFF	TGTGCCAGCAGTTACGGGCTAGCGGCCAACACCGGGGAGCTGTTTTTT	TRBV6-5	TRBJ2-2	TRBD2	NA
CATRDRPYNSPLHF	TGTGCCACAAGAGACAGGCCTTATAATTCACCCCTCCACTTT	TRBV7-9	TRBJ1-6	NA	NA
CASSSDRGSQGYTF	TGTGCCAGCAGCTCCGACAGGGGTTCACAGGGCTACACCTTC	TRBV7-9	TRBJ1-2	TRBD1	NA
CAASPGEYTEAFF	TGTGCCGCCTCCCCCGGGGAGTACACTGAAGCTTTCTTT	TRBV30	TRBJ1-1	NA	NA
CASSPGLAATYEQYF	TGTGCCAGCAGCCCGGGACTAGCAGCGACCTACGAGCAGTACTTC	TRBV9	TRBJ2-7	TRBD2	NA
CASSLTVRYGYTF	TGTGCCAGCAGCCTGACAGTTCGCTATGGCTACACCTTC	TRBV11-1	TRBJ1-2	NA	NA
CASRGQGEAGTF	TGTGCCAGCAGAGGACAGGGCGAGGCGGGCACCTTC	TRBV2	TRBJ1-2	TRBD1	NA
CASSFSRTVSYNEQFF	TGTGCCAGCAGCTTCTCCCGTACCGTCTCCTACAATGAGCAGTTCTTC	TRBV5-5	TRBJ2-1	NA	NA
CASSHRRDTEAFF	TGTGCCAGCAGCCACCGCCGGGACACTGAAGCTTTCTTT	TRBV7-6	TRBJ1-1	NA	NA
CASSQDRVTRYEQYF	TGCGCCAGCAGCCAAGATCGAGTTACGAGGTACGAGCAGTACTTC	TRBV4-3	TRBJ2-7	NA	NA
CASSRGRNTEAFF	TGTGCCAGCAGCCGAGGGAGGAACACTGAAGCTTTCTTT	TRBV7-8	TRBJ1-1	NA	once
CASSRVPNTEAFF	TGCGCCAGCAGCAGGGTTCCGAACACTGAAGCTTTCTTT	TRBV5-1	TRBJ1-1	NA	NA
CASSESPVLAGYSYEQYF	TGTGCCAGCAGTGAATCCCCGGTGTTAGCGGGTTACTCCTACGAGCAGTACTTC	TRBV6-1	TRBJ2-7	TRBD2	NA
CASSSDYNEQFF	TGTGCCAGTAGTAGTGACTACAATGAGCAGTTCTTC	TRBV19	TRBJ2-1	NA	NA
CASSEGLLNTEAFF	TGTGCCAGCAGTGAAGGGTTATTGAACACTGAAGCTTTCTTT	TRBV2	TRBJ1-1	NA	NA
CASSLAAAGEGHEQYF	TGCGCCAGCAGCTTGGCCGCGGCAGGGGAGGGCCACGAGCAGTACTTC	TRBV5-1	TRBJ2-7	NA	NA
CASSLGTGREQYF	TGTGCCAGCAGTTTAGGGACAGGGAGGGAGCAGTACTTC	TRBV27	TRBJ2-7	TRBD1	NA
CASSAIAGFYEQYF	TGTGCCAGCAGTGCAATAGCGGGGTTCTACGAGCAGTACTTC	TRBV6-5	TRBJ2-7	TRBD2	NA
CASSLGQGPNQPQHF	TGTGCCAGCAGCTTGGGGCAGGGTCCTAATCAGCCCCAGCATTTT	TRBV7-2	TRBJ1-5	NA	NA
CASSYVDPSNQPQHF	TGTGCCAGCAGTTACGTGGACCCTAGCAATCAGCCCCAGCATTTT	TRBV28	TRBJ1-5	NA	NA
CASSLGGPYEQYF	TGTGCCAGCAGCTTAGGCGGACCCTACGAGCAGTACTTC	TRBV11-1	TRBJ2-7	NA	NA
CASSSPAPTGAVYF	TGTGCCAGCAGCTCCCCGGCTCCAACGGGGGCCGTATATTTT	TRBV7-9	TRBJ1-3	NA	NA
CASSDPLWGGGETQYF	TGTGCCAGCAGTGACCCACTGTGGGGGGGCGGGGAGACCCAGTACTTC	TRBV6-4	TRBJ2-5	NA	NA
CASSPVIKGDEQFF	TGCGCCAGCAGTCCGGTGATAAAGGGCGATGAGCAGTTCTTC	TRBV10-1	TRBJ2-1	NA	NA
CASSPRFSYEQYF	TGTGCCAGCAGCCCGAGATTCAGCTACGAGCAGTACTTC	TRBV11-2	TRBJ2-7	NA	once
CASTQTGGNSGANVLTF	TGTGCCAGCACCCAGACAGGGGGCAACTCTGGGGCCAACGTCCTGACTTTC	TRBV5-8	TRBJ2-6	TRBD1	NA
CASSSRLAGSYNEQFF	TGCGCCAGCAGCTCCCGACTAGCGGGCTCCTACAATGAGCAGTTCTTC	TRBV5-1	TRBJ2-1	TRBD2	NA
CASSDPYRQGPNTEAFF	TGCGCCAGCAGCGATCCATACAGGCAGGGCCCCAACACTGAAGCTTTCTTT	TRBV5-1	TRBJ1-1	NA	NA
CSPNHEQYF	TGCAGTCCGAACCACGAGCAGTACTTC	TRBV20-1	TRBJ2-7	NA	NA
CASSPPRGAGVNTEAFF	TGTGCCAGCAGCCCACCCAGAGGGGCTGGGGTGAACACTGAAGCTTTCTTT	TRBV7-2	TRBJ1-1	NA	once
CASSLYGTGYYEQYF	TGTGCCAGCAGTTTATACGGGACAGGGTACTACGAGCAGTACTTC	TRBV27	TRBJ2-7	TRBD1	once
CASIPPDRYRLYGYTF	TGTGCCAGCATTCCCCCCGATCGGTACAGGCTCTATGGCTACACCTTC	TRBV28	TRBJ1-2	NA	NA
CASSPGTGSEQYF	TGTGCCAGCAGTCCGGGGACAGGGAGCGAGCAGTACTTC	TRBV27	TRBJ2-7	TRBD1	NA
CASRGLNYNEQFF	TGTGCCAGCAGGGGACTAAATTACAATGAGCAGTTCTTC	TRBV27	TRBJ2-1	TRBD2	NA
CASSQRENSQTQYF	TGCGCCAGCAGCCAAAGAGAGAACTCCCAGACCCAGTACTTC	TRBV4-1	TRBJ2-5	NA	NA
CASSLGRLGAGEQFF	TGTGCCAGCAGCTTGGGTCGGCTGGGGGCTGGTGAGCAGTTCTTC	TRBV5-6	TRBJ2-1	NA	NA
CASKGITDTEAFF	TGTGCCAGCAAAGGGATCACAGACACTGAAGCTTTCTTT	TRBV2	TRBJ1-1	NA	NA
CASSYKTGGYGYTF	TGTGCCAGCAGTTACAAAACAGGGGGGTATGGCTACACCTTC	TRBV6-6	TRBJ1-2	TRBD1	NA
CSVDLGTYNEQFF	TGCAGCGTTGACCTTGGCACCTACAATGAGCAGTTCTTC	TRBV29-1	TRBJ2-1	NA	NA
CASSFPRQGLGNTIYF	TGTGCCAGCAGCTTCCCTCGACAGGGGCTAGGAAACACCATATATTTT	TRBV5-6	TRBJ1-3	TRBD1	NA